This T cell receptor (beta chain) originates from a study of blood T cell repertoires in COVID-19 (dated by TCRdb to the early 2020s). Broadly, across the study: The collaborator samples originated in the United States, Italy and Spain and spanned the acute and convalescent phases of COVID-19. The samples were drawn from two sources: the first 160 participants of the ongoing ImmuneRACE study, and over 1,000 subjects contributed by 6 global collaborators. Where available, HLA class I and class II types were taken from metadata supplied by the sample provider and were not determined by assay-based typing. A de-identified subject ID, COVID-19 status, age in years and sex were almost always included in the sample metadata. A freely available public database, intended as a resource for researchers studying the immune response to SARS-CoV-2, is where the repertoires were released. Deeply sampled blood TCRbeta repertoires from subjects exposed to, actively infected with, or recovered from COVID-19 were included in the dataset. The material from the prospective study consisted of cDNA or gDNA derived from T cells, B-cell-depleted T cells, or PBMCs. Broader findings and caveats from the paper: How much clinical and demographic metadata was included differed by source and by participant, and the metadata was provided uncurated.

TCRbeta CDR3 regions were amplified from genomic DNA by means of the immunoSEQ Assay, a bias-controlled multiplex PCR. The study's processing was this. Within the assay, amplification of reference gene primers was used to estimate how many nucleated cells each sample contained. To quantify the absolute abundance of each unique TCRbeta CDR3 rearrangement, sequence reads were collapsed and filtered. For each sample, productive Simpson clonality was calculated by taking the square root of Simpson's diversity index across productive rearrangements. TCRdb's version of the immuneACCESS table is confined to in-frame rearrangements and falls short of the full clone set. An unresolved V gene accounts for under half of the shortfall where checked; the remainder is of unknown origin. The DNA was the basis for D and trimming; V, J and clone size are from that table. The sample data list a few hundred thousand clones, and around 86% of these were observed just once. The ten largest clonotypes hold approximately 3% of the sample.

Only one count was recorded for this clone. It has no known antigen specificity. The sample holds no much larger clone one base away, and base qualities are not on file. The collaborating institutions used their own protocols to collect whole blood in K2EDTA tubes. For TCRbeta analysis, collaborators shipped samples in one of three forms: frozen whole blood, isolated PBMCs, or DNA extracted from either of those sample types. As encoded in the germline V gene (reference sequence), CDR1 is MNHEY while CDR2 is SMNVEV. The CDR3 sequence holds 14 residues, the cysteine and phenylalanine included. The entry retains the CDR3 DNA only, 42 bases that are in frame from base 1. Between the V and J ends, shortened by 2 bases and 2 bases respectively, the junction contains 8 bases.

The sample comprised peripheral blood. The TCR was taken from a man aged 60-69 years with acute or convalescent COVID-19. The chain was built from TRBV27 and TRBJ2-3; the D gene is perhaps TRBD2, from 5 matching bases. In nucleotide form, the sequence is TGTGCCAGCAGTTTACCCCGGGACACAGATACGCAGTATTTT. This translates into CASSLPRDTDTQYF.